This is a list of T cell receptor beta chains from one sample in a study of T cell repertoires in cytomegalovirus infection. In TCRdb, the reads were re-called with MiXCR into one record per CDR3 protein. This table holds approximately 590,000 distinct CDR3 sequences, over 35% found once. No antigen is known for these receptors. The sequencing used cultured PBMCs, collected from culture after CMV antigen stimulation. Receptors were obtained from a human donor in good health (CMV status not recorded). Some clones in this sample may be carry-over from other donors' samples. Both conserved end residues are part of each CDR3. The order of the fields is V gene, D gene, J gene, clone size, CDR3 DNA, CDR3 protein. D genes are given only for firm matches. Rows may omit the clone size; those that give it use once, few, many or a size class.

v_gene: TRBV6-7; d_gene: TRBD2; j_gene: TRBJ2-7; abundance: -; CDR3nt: TGTGCCAGCAGTACTAGCGGGAGGGCCTACGAGCAGTACTTC; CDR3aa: CASSTSGRAYEQYF
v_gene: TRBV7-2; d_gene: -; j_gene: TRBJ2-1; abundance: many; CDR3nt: TGTGCCAGCAGCTTAGACAGAAACTCCTACAATGAGCAGTTCTTC; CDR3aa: CASSLDRNSYNEQFF
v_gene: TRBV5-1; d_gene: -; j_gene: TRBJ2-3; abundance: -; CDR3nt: TGCGCCAGCAGCTTGAACCAGGGTAGCACAGATACGCAGTATTTT; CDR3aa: CASSLNQGSTDTQYF
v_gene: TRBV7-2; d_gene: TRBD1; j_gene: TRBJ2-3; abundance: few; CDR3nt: TGTGCCAGCAGCGTAAACAGGGGTCCGCAGTATTTT; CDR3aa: CASSVNRGPQYF
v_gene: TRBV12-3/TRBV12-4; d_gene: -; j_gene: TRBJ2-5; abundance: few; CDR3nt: TGTGCCAGCAGTTTTTCCCGAAAGACCCAGTACTTC; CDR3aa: CASSFSRKTQYF
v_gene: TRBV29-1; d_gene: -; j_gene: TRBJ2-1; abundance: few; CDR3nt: TGCAGCGTTGAGACAGCTTATGGGTCTTGGGATCCTAACAATGAGCAGTTCTTC; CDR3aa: CSVETAYGSWDPNNEQFF
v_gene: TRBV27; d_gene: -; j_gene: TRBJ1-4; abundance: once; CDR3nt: TGTGCCAGCAGTTTAGGGGCCGGGAGGGATGAAAAACTGTTTTTT; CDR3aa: CASSLGAGRDEKLFF
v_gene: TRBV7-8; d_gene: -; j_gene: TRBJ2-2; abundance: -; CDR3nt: TGTGCCAGCACCCACGGGCCGGGGGGCAGCCCCGGGGAGCTGTTTTTT; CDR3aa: CASTHGPGGSPGELFF
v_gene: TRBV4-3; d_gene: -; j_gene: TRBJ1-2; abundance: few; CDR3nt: TGCGCCAGCAGCCAAGAAAGTTCAGCTAACTATGGCTACACCTTC; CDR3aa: CASSQESSANYGYTF
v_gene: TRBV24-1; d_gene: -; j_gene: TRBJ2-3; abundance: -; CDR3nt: TGTGCCACCAGTGATTGGGACAGCACAGATACGCAGTATTTT; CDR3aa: CATSDWDSTDTQYF
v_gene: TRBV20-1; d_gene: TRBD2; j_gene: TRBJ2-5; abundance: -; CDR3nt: TGCAGTGCCAAGGCGGAATTTTCGACTGCGGGAGGGATTCAAGAGACCCAGTACTTC; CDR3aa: CSAKAEFSTAGGIQETQYF
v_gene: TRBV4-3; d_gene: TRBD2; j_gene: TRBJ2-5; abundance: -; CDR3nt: TGCGCCAGCAGCCATTTTCTTAGCGGGGGTGAGACCCAGTACTTC; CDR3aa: CASSHFLSGGETQYF
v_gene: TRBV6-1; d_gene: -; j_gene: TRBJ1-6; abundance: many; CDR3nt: TGTGCCAGCACCTTAGCTCCAAACTCCTATAATTCACCCCTCCACTTT; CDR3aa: CASTLAPNSYNSPLHF
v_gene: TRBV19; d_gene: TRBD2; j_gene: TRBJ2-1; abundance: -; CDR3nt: TGTGCCAGTAGTATGTTCAGCGGGAGGCGCAATGAGCAGTTCTTC; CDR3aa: CASSMFSGRRNEQFF
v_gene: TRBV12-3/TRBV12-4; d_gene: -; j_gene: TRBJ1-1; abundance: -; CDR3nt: TGTGCCAGCAGTTTAGCACGGGAGGGGTACACTGAAGCTTTCTTT; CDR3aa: CASSLAREGYTEAFF
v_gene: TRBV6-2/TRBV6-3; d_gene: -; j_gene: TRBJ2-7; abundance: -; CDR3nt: TGTGCCAGCACCGATCCTTCGACAGGAGACTACGAGCAGTACTTC; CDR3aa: CASTDPSTGDYEQYF
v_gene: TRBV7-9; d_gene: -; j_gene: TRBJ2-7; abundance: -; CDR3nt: TGTGCCAGCAGCTCCCGGGCGGCAGTCTACGAGCAGTATTTC; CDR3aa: CASSSRAAVYEQYF
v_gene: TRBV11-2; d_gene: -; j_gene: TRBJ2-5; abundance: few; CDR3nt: TGTGCCAGCAGCATCAGTGAGACCCAGTACTTC; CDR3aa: CASSISETQYF
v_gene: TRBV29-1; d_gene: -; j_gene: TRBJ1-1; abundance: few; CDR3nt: TGCAGCGTTGGGGGGGGCGGGGCCCCTGAAGCTTTCTTT; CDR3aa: CSVGGGGAPEAFF
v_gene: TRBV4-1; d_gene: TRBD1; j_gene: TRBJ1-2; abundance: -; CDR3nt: TGCGCCAGCAGCCAAGATCGCAGGGGGCCATCTTCCTATGGCTACACCTTC; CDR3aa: CASSQDRRGPSSYGYTF
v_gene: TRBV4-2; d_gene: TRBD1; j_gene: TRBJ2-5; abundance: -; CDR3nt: TGTGCCAGCAGCCAAGCGACAGGGACGGAGACCCAGTACTTC; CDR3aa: CASSQATGTETQYF
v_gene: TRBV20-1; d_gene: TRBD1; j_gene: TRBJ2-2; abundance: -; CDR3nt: TGCAGTGCTAGATTGGACAGGGCGGGCGGGGAGCTGTTTTTT; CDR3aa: CSARLDRAGGELFF
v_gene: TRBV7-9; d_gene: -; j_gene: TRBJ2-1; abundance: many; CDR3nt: TGTGCCAGCAGCAACTACAATGAGCAGTTCTTC; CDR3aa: CASSNYNEQFF
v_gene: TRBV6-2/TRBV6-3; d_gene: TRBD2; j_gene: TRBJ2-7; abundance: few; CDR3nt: TGTGCCAGCAAAGCGGGACTAGCGGTTACCTACGAGCAGTACTTC; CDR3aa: CASKAGLAVTYEQYF
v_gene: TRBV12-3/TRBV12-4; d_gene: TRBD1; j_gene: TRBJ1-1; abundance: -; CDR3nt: TGTGCCAGCAGTTACGGGACAGGGGTTACTGAAGCTTTCTTT; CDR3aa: CASSYGTGVTEAFF
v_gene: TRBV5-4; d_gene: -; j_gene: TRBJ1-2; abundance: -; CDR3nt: TGTGCCAGCAGCCGAGGGGAGGTTCGTTATGGCTACACCTTC; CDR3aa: CASSRGEVRYGYTF
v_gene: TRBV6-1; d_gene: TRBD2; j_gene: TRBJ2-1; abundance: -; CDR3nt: TGTGCCAGCAGGCTTCTAGCGGGGGAACACAATGAGCAGTTCTTC; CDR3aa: CASRLLAGEHNEQFF
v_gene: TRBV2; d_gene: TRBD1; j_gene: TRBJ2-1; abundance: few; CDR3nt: TGTGCCAGCAGCTCGACTGGACAGGACAATGAGCAGTTCTTC; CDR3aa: CASSSTGQDNEQFF
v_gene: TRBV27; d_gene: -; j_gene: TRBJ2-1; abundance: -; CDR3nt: TGTGCCAGCAGTTTCCGGCTAGCGATCAATGAGCAGTTCTTC; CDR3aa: CASSFRLAINEQFF
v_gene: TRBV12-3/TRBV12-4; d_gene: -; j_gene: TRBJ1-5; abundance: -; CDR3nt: TGTGCCAGCAGTTTGAAGGCAGGGGTTAATAGCAATCAGCCCCAGCATTTT; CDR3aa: CASSLKAGVNSNQPQHF
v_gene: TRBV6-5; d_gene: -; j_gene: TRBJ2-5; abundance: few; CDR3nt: TGTGCCAGCAGTTATAGGCTACTGATAGCGGAGACCCAGTACTTC; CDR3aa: CASSYRLLIAETQYF
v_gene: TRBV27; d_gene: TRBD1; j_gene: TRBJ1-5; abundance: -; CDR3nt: TGTGCCAGCTCCGGGACAGGATCCAATCAGCCCCAGCATTTT; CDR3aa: CASSGTGSNQPQHF
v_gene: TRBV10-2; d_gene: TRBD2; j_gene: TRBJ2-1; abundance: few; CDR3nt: TGCGCCAGTAAGCGGGAGTGGTTCTTC; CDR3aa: CASKREWFF
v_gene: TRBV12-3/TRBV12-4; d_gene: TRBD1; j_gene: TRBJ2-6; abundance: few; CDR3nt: TGTGCCAGCAGTTTAAGGGCAGGGGGTGCTGGGGCCAACGTCCTGACTTTC; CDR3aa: CASSLRAGGAGANVLTF
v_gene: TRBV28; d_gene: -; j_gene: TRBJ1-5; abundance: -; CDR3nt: TGTGCCAGCAGCCGAACTAGTCAGAGGGATCAGCCCCAGCATTTT; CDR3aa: CASSRTSQRDQPQHF
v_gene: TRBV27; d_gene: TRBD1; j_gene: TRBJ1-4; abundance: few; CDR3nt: TGTGCCAGCAGTAGATCCGGGACAGGATATGCAACTAATGAAAAACTGTTTTTT; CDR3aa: CASSRSGTGYATNEKLFF
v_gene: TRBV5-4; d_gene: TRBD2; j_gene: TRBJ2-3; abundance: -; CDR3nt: TGTGCCAGCAGCTTGGCTAGCGGATACACAGATACGCAGTATTTT; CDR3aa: CASSLASGYTDTQYF
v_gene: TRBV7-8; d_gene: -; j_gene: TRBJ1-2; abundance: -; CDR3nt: TGTGCCAGCAGTCGCTCAGAGACAAATTATGGCTACACCTTC; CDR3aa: CASSRSETNYGYTF
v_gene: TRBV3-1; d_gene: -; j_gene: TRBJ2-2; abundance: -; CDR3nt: TGTGCCAGCAGGGACTATAACACCGGGGAGCTGTTTTTT; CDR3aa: CASRDYNTGELFF
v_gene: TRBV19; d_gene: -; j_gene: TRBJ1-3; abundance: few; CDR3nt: TGTGCCAGTAACCCCGACAGCGAGTGGGGAAACACCATATATTTT; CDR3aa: CASNPDSEWGNTIYF
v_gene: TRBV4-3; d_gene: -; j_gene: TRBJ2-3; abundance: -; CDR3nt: TGCGCCAGCAGCCAAGATACTCAGGACACAGATACGCAGTATTTT; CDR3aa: CASSQDTQDTDTQYF
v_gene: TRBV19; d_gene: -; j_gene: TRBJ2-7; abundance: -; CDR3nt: TGTGCCAGTAGTGTAAAGTGGAGGGCCTACGAGCAGTACTTC; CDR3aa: CASSVKWRAYEQYF